This TCR beta chain was captured by sequencing in a study of CD8 T cells in ankylosing spondylitis. Study results and limitations: Ankylosing spondylitis blood seemed to carry a telltale TCR beta motif made of under ten highly homologous variants.

Each CDR3 protein gets one entry after TCRdb re-called the 5' RACE reads with MiXCR. In the table there are 200,000 to 250,000 distinct CDR3 sequences, under 12% of which are singletons. This CDR3 is 19 amino acids long. Germline V gene sequence: CDR1 MNHEY, CDR2 SVGAGI. Losses at the gene ends were 0 bases for V and 5 bases for J; bases not matched to a gene: 13. About this clonotype: Its target is not known.

The sequenced sample was blood, either unsorted or a sorted T cell fraction (not recorded which). The sequence came from a male donor with ankylosing spondylitis or in good health (not recorded which). The chain recombines TRBV6-5 with TRBJ2-1, with 10 bases identical to TRBD2. CDR3 protein: CASSYSGGGAGGMDNEQFF. As DNA, the CDR3 is TGTGCCAGCAGTTACTCGGGCGGGGGAGCGGGGGGGATGGACAATGAGCAGTTCTTC.